Listed below are T cell receptor beta chains from one sample, sequenced in a study of post-analysis software for immune sequencing data. TCRdb re-called the PCR reads through MiXCR, storing one row per CDR3 protein. The table records some 160,000 distinct CDR3 sequences, around 34% of them present only once. The material sequenced was blood, taken after autologous hematopoietic stem cell transplantation. These receptors were obtained from a girl aged 5-17 years with multiple sclerosis. Both conserved end residues are part of each CDR3. The D gene is left open where the match is weak. Clone size is shown for a subset of rows, as once, few, many or a class of expanded clone.

v_call	j_call	clone_size	d_call	cdr3_nt	cdr3_aa
TRBV5-5	TRBJ2-1	-	-	TGTGCCAGCAGCTTGAAAGGGGTGTCCGTGAATGAGCAGTTCTTC	CASSLKGVSVNEQFF
TRBV10-1	TRBJ2-1	few	TRBD1	TGCGCCAGCAGTGCGGACAGGGGAGGGAACAATGAGCAGTTCTTC	CASSADRGGNNEQFF
TRBV13	TRBJ2-3	medium-sized	TRBD1	TGTGCCAGCAGCACCAGGGGACAGGGGATGAACACAGATACGCAGTATTTT	CASSTRGQGMNTDTQYF
TRBV28	TRBJ1-4	many	TRBD1	TGTGCCAGCAGTACCCAGACAGGGCCTAATGAAAAACTGTTTTTT	CASSTQTGPNEKLFF
TRBV20-1	TRBJ2-7	many	-	TGCAGTGCTAGAGGGGGACGGCACTCCTACGAGCAGTACTTC	CSARGGRHSYEQYF
TRBV5-1	TRBJ2-1	-	TRBD2	TGCGCCAGCAGCGGGGCCTCTAGCGGGAGAAATGGTGAGCAGTTCTTC	CASSGASSGRNGEQFF
TRBV7-9	TRBJ2-3	few	-	TGTGCCAGCAGCTTAGCCCCCGTGGGCACAGATACGCAGTATTTT	CASSLAPVGTDTQYF
TRBV4-1	TRBJ2-7	-	TRBD1	TGCGCCAGCAGCCGAGAGACAGGGGGTTACGAGCAGTACTTC	CASSRETGGYEQYF
TRBV11-3	TRBJ2-5	-	TRBD2	TGTGCCAGCAGCTTGAACCTAGCGGGAGGGGGAGAGACCCAGTACTTC	CASSLNLAGGGETQYF
TRBV25-1	TRBJ1-1	-	-	TGTGCCAGCAGTGATTCGACAGAAGCTTTCTTT	CASSDSTEAFF
TRBV4-3	TRBJ2-6	-	-	TGCGCCAGCAGCCAGGACAGTCGGGGCTCTGGGGCCAACGTCCTGACTTTC	CASSQDSRGSGANVLTF
TRBV19	TRBJ1-5	-	TRBD1	TGTGCCAGTATGGGACAGGACTGGAATCAGCCCCAGCATTTT	CASMGQDWNQPQHF
TRBV20-1	TRBJ1-5	-	-	TGCAGTGCTAGCCGCGGAACAGGGTACAATCAGCCCCAGCATTTT	CSASRGTGYNQPQHF
TRBV25-1	TRBJ2-1	-	-	TGTGCCAGCAGTGAATGGTCAGCTTGGGCGAATGAGCAGTTCTTC	CASSEWSAWANEQFF
TRBV5-1	TRBJ2-7	-	TRBD2	TGCGCCAGCAGCTTCGGACTAGCGGGAGACGAGCAGTACTTC	CASSFGLAGDEQYF
TRBV20-1	TRBJ2-7	-	-	TGCAGTGCCCGCGACAGATCCTACGAGCAGTACTTC	CSARDRSYEQYF
TRBV28	TRBJ2-7	-	TRBD1	TGTGCCAGCAGCACCACAGGGGCCTCCTACGAGCAGTACTTC	CASSTTGASYEQYF
TRBV20-1	TRBJ1-2	-	-	TGCAGTGCTAGAGGTCGGCGGGGTTGGAACTATGGCTACACCTTC	CSARGRRGWNYGYTF
TRBV25-1	TRBJ2-7	-	TRBD1	TGTGCCAGCAGGGACCCCGGGACAGGTACCTACGAGCAGTACTTC	CASRDPGTGTYEQYF
TRBV9	TRBJ1-6	-	-	TGTGCCAGCAGCGTAGAAGATAATTCACCCCTCCACTTT	CASSVEDNSPLHF
TRBV9	TRBJ1-1	-	-	TGTGCCGGCAGCCCGGGTCCGTTTAAGACTGAAGCTTTCTTT	CAGSPGPFKTEAFF
TRBV20-1	TRBJ2-7	-	TRBD2	TGCGGTGCTAGACTAGCGGGAGAGTTCTACGAGCAGTACTTC	CGARLAGEFYEQYF
TRBV12-3/TRBV12-4	TRBJ2-7	few	-	TGTGCCAGCAGTTTCCCAGGGGGAGGCACCTACGAGCAGTACTTC	CASSFPGGGTYEQYF
TRBV20-1	TRBJ2-7	few	TRBD2	TGCAGTGCTCCTCCCAGCGGGGGACTTCCCTACGAGCAGTACTTC	CSAPPSGGLPYEQYF
TRBV5-1	TRBJ1-1	few	-	TGCGCCAGCAGCTCCAGGGAGAACACTGAAGCTTTCTTT	CASSSRENTEAFF
TRBV6-5	TRBJ2-1	few	TRBD2	TGTGCCAGCAGATCCCTAGCGGGAGGCAGTGAGCAGTTCTTC	CASRSLAGGSEQFF
TRBV14	TRBJ2-2	once	TRBD2	TGTGCCAGCAGCCAAGATGGGCGGGGGGCGTACACCGGGGAGCTGTTTTTT	CASSQDGRGAYTGELFF
TRBV29-1	TRBJ2-4	few	TRBD1	TGCAGCGTTGACGAAAGGACAGGAGGTGGGGACATTCAGTACTTC	CSVDERTGGGDIQYF
TRBV28	TRBJ2-3	-	TRBD2	TGTGCCAGCCGGGGGGGGGCTTTAGGAACAGATACGCAGTATTTT	CASRGGALGTDTQYF
TRBV5-1	TRBJ2-7	-	-	TGTGCCAGCAGTACCACAGGGTACGAGCAGTACTTC	CASSTTGYEQYF
TRBV28	TRBJ2-5	-	-	TGTGCCGGCAGTCATGGACCGTTACAAGAGACCCAGTACTTC	CAGSHGPLQETQYF
TRBV11-1	TRBJ2-3	-	TRBD1	TGTGCCAGCAGCCCAAGGACAGGGTGGGCAGATACGCAGTATTTT	CASSPRTGWADTQYF
TRBV27	TRBJ2-7	-	TRBD1	TGTGCCAGCGGAGGACAGGAGAGCTCCTACGAGCAGTACTTC	CASGGQESSYEQYF
TRBV25-1	TRBJ2-5	-	TRBD2	TGTGCCAGCAGTGATGTTGGGGGGGTTCGAGAGACCCAGTACTTC	CASSDVGGVRETQYF
TRBV7-6	TRBJ1-2	-	-	TGTGCCAGCAGCCCGCAGGGTCGCAGCTACACCTTC	CASSPQGRSYTF
TRBV5-1	TRBJ2-1	few	TRBD2	TGCGCCAGCAGCTTCCTAGCGGGAGTCTCCTACAATGAGCAGTTCTTC	CASSFLAGVSYNEQFF